What follows are 10 T cell receptor beta chains derived from one specimen sequenced in a study of response to subunit inactivated influenza vaccine. TCRdb reanalysed the RT-PCR reads using MiXCR and keeps one entry per CDR3 protein. The data contain some 190,000 distinct CDR3 sequences, around an eighth of them singletons. This material consisted of CD8+ T cells sorted from PBMCs, taken about 5 days after vaccination. The origin of the receptors is a man in his fifties who received an inactivated influenza vaccine.

This clonotype was seen at least ten times. The chain employs TRBV29-1 and TRBJ2-5; D is undetermined. Germline values: CDR1 SQVTM, CDR2 ANQGSEA. The CDR3 loop spans 11 amino acids. V lost 2 bases and J lost 4, with 5 bases in between. The CDR3 DNA follows: TGCAGCGTTGAAAGGCGAGAGACCCAGTACTTC. Protein: CSVERRETQYF.

The chain couples TRBV6-1 to TRBJ2-1; 7 bases are a match to TRBD1. This CDR3 spans 15 amino acids. Trimming removed 7 bases from V and 3 bases from J; junction bases left unmatched: 9. Germline lookup yields CDR1 MNHNS and CDR2 SASEGT. CDR3 DNA sequence: TGTGCCAGCACCGAAGGTCCAGGGGGCTACAATGAGCAGTTCTTC. It codes for CASTEGPGGYNEQFF.

This clonotype was seen a handful of times. The chain links TRBV7-2 to TRBJ2-1, with TRBD2 as a possible D gene (6 bases). This CDR3 spans 16 amino acids. With 3 bases removed from V and 2 bases from J, the gap between germline ends came to 14 bases. Germline CDR1 reads SGHTA; CDR2 reads FQGNSA. Written as DNA, the CDR3 is TGTGCCAGCAGCTTGATCATTAGCGGAGCCTACAATGAGCAGTTCTTC. Protein sequence: CASSLIISGAYNEQFF.

This clonotype was recorded many times. This chain joins TRBV3-1 and TRBJ1-1; D may be TRBD1 (6 bases). V lost 1 base to trimming and J lost 5 bases, with 11 bases between them. Per the germline V gene, CDR1 is LGHDT and CDR2 is YNNKEL (reference sequence). CDR3 length equals 14 residues. The CDR3 coding sequence is TGTGCCAGCAGCCAAGCGGGGGGGCGAACTGAAGCTTTCTTT. Translating gives CASSQAGGRTEAFF.

This clonotype has more than one count but fewer than ten. The chain joins TRBV6-5 to TRBJ2-5; tentatively, D is TRBD1 (7 bases). This CDR3 spans 17 amino acids. Trimming stripped 2 bases from V and 2 bases from J, with 18 bases between. Looked up from germline, CDR1 is MNHEY and CDR2 is SVGAGI. As DNA, the CDR3 is TGTGCCAGCAGTTACGGGGTGCAGGGGGGACATCAAGAGACCCAGTACTTC. Amino acid sequence: CASSYGVQGGHQETQYF.

The rearrangement uses TRBV25-1 and TRBJ1-4, with D perhaps matching TRBD1 (6 bases). The CDR3 is 12 amino acids. Looked up from germline, CDR1 is MGHDK and CDR2 is SYGVNS. V was clipped by 7 bases and J by 10 bases, with 13 bases between them. CDR3 in amino acids: CASIDRLGKLFF. Written as DNA, the CDR3 is TGTGCCAGCATAGACAGGCTGGGAAAACTGTTTTTT.

This clonotype showed up many times. V usage is TRBV5-1 and J usage is TRBJ2-1; D is unresolved. Germline values: CDR1 SGHRS, CDR2 YFSETQ. The CDR3 covers 15 residues. Trimming took 3 bases from V and 0 from J, leaving 10 bases between them. In DNA, the CDR3 is TGCGCCAGCAGCTACAACACCAACTCCTACAATGAGCAGTTCTTC. Encoded protein: CASSYNTNSYNEQFF.

The genes are TRBV6-1 and TRBJ2-1; TRBD2 aligns across 7 bases. This CDR3 has 14 residues. V dropped 6 bases and J dropped 4; count of bases not matched to a gene: 6. Germline V gene data show CDR1 as MNHNS and CDR2 as SASEGT. CDR3 amino acids: CASRRTSNYNEQFF. CDR3 DNA sequence: TGTGCCAGCAGGCGGACTAGTAATTACAATGAGCAGTTCTTC.

The CDR3 region is CASSGPNTEAFF. The DNA of the CDR3 is TGTGCCAGCAGCGGACCGAACACTGAAGCTTTCTTT. The chain uses TRBV7-8 and TRBJ1-1; no clear D. Germline loops: CDR1 SGHVS, CDR2 FQNEAQ. The germline V and J ends were trimmed by 5 bases and 1 base, with 5 bases remaining between them. This CDR3 contains 12 residues.

This clonotype appeared a few times. The V and J genes are TRBV7-2 and TRBJ2-4; TRBD1 or TRBD2 may be the D gene (5 bases each). V was pared by 2 bases and J by 0 bases, with 11 bases between. The CDR3 has 16 amino acids. Germline assignment: CDR1 SGHTA and CDR2 FQGNSA. The CDR3 spells CASSLWGIQAKNIQYF. In DNA form, the CDR3 reads TGTGCCAGCAGCTTATGGGGGATTCAAGCCAAAAACATTCAGTACTTC.